The 29 T cell receptor beta chains below all came from one sample that was sequenced in a study of blood T cell repertoires in COVID-19. Assay used: immunoSEQ multiplex PCR; TCRdb lists only in-frame clones, some missing. The sample lists under 150,000 clones, 80% to 90% seen once, with 8% in the top ten. Material: peripheral blood. The receptors stem from a woman between 55 and 75 years old with COVID-19, enrolled during active disease.

This sequence joins TRBV5-1 and TRBJ2-7, with TRBD1 matching over 9 bases. The CDR3 has 14 amino acids. Germline trimming cut 2 bases from V and 6 bases from J; bases unmatched to any gene: 6. Looked up from germline, CDR1 is SGHRS and CDR2 is YFSETQ. The CDR3 here is CASSLQGASGEQYF. CDR3 nucleotide sequence: TGCGCCAGCAGCTTACAGGGGGCTTCTGGCGAGCAGTACTTC.

This clone has more than one count but fewer than ten. The chain employs TRBV6-5 and TRBJ1-2; D remains unclear. The CDR3 loop spans 13 amino acids. Germline CDR1 MNHEY, CDR2 SVGAGI. V lost 7 bases and J lost 4, with 13 bases in between. This CDR3 is CASTSRRVYGYTF. The CDR3 DNA reads as TGTGCCAGCACTTCCCGGAGGGTCTATGGCTACACCTTC.

The rearrangement links TRBV5-1 to TRBJ1-1; the match to TRBD1 covers 7 bases. The germline CDR1 and CDR2 sequences are SGHRS and YFSETQ. This CDR3 has 16 residues. V lost 2 bases to trimming and J lost 4 bases; unmatched junction nucleotides: 11. CDR3 in amino acids: CASSFSQGDLGTEAFF. The DNA of the CDR3 is TGCGCCAGCAGCTTCAGTCAGGGGGACTTGGGCACTGAAGCTTTCTTT.

The genes are TRBV9 and TRBJ2-1, with TRBD1 as a possible D gene (7 bases). The germline V gene has CDR1 SGDLS and CDR2 YYNGEE. Trimming stripped 0 bases from V and 0 bases from J, with 13 bases between. The CDR3 has 17 amino acids. CDR3 in amino acids: CASSVGAGQSSYNEQFF. The DNA of the CDR3 is TGTGCCAGCAGCGTAGGTGCGGGACAGAGCTCCTACAATGAGCAGTTCTTC.

The chain joins TRBV2 to TRBJ2-5; 12 positions agree with TRBD2. CDR1 SNHLY and CDR2 FYNNEI come from the germline V gene. With V trimmed by 6 bases and J by 1 base, 3 bases remained unmatched. CDR3 length: 15 residues. The CDR3 reads CASRGLAGPQETQYF. The CDR3 nucleotides are TGTGCCAGCAGGGGACTAGCGGGCCCCCAAGAGACCCAGTACTTC.

The chain is built from TRBV3-1 (or the pseudogene TRBV3-2) and TRBJ2-1; the D gene is possibly TRBD2 (6 bases). V was cut by 2 bases and J by 0 bases, with 11 bases left in between. Germline V gives CDR1 LGHDT, CDR2 YNNKEL (reference sequence). This CDR3 contains 16 residues. The CDR3 loop is CASSQFGGDSYNEQFF. In DNA form, the CDR3 reads TGTGCCAGCAGCCAATTTGGAGGGGACTCCTACAATGAGCAGTTCTTC.

The V gene is TRBV5-4, the J gene TRBJ2-7, with 7 bases aligning to TRBD1. This CDR3 region has 13 residues. V lost 0 bases and J lost 5; bases outside the gene matches: 2. Germline V gene data show CDR1 as SGHNT and CDR2 as YYREEE (reference sequence). CDR3 region: CASSLDRGNEQYF. The DNA for the CDR3 is TGTGCCAGCAGCTTGGACAGGGGAAACGAGCAGTACTTC.

This chain connects TRBV18 to TRBJ2-7; 8 bases line up with TRBD1. The CDR3 has 12 amino acids. V lost 6 bases and J lost 3; bases outside the gene matches: 1. Germline loops: CDR1 KGHSH, CDR2 LQKENI. The CDR3 sequence is CASSDRVYEQYF. CDR3 DNA: TGTGCCAGCTCGGACAGGGTCTACGAGCAGTACTTC.

In DNA form, the CDR3 reads TGTGCCAGTAGTTCTTCTTCTCGGACCCAGTACTTC. Protein product: CASSSSSRTQYF. The V gene is TRBV19, the J gene TRBJ2-5; D unresolved. V was pared by 5 bases and J by 7 bases, with 11 bases between. This CDR3 spans 12 amino acids. In germline, CDR1 is LNHDA, CDR2 SQIVND (reference sequence).

For this clone: The sample has other DNA sequences that encode this CDR3 too. The chain carries TRBV9 and TRBJ2-1; 7 bases fit TRBD1. Germline assignment: CDR1 SGDLS and CDR2 YYNGEE. After removal of 3 bases from V and 0 bases from J, the junction contained 3 bases not matched to a gene. The CDR3 is made up of 15 amino acids. The CDR3 region is CASSEQGNSYNEQFF. The CDR3 DNA reads TGTGCCAGCAGCGAACAGGGGAACTCCTACAATGAGCAGTTCTTC.

The chain uses TRBV4-2 and TRBJ1-2, with D uncertain. This CDR3 region has 15 residues. Germline CDR1 LGHNA, CDR2 YNFKEQ. Trimming removed 2 bases at V and 4 bases at J, with 14 bases between. For the CDR3, the DNA is TGTGCCAGCAGCCAACAAGTCCTGGAGGGCTATGGCTACACCTTC. Translated: CASSQQVLEGYGYTF.

This rearrangement joins TRBV4-3 to TRBJ2-3; weak D call: TRBD2 (5 bases). Trimming stripped 2 bases from V and 2 bases from J, with 14 bases between. This CDR3 is built from 16 residues. Germline V CDR1 and CDR2: LGHNA, YSLEER. The CDR3 DNA sequence: TGCGCCAGCAGCCAACTGACCGGGGTCGACACAGATACGCAGTATTTT. Translated: CASSQLTGVDTDTQYF.

The V call is TRBV4-2, the J call TRBJ2-2; weak D call: TRBD1 (5 bases). The V gene's germline CDR1 is LGHNA and CDR2 YNFKEQ. The CDR3 is made up of 13 amino acids. Trimming took off 2 bases at V and 4 bases at J, with 5 bases between the two ends. The CDR3 DNA sequence: TGTGCCAGCAGCCAACAGGGCACCGGGGAGCTGTTTTTT. Encoded protein: CASSQQGTGELFF.

This clone was observed once. The chain couples TRBV5-6 to TRBJ1-2; D is ambiguous. Germline CDR1 and CDR2: SGHDT and YYEEEE. Trimming removed 5 bases from V and 5 bases from J, with 7 bases in between. This CDR3 comprises 11 residues. The DNA for the CDR3 is TGTGCCAGCAGTATACGGTATGGCTACACCTTC. Translating it yields CASSIRYGYTF. Combining the CDR3 with reference TRBV5-6 and TRBJ1-2 gives the whole variable domain DAGVTQSPTHLIKTRGQQVTLRCSPKSGHDTVSWYQQALGQGPQFIFQYYEEEERQRGNFPDRFSGHQFPNYSSELNVNALLLGDSALYLCASSIRYGYTFGSGTRLTVV.

The chain couples TRBV5-5 to TRBJ2-5; 8 positions agree with TRBD1. CDR1 and CDR2 from the germline V gene are SGHKS and YYEKEE (reference sequence). The CDR3 has 14 amino acids. The V gene end was trimmed by 4 bases and the J gene end by 7 bases; junction bases not matched to a gene: 9. CDR3: CASSDRGEATTQYF. CDR3 DNA sequence: TGTGCCAGCAGCGACAGGGGTGAGGCCACGACCCAGTACTTC.

V usage is TRBV14 and J usage is TRBJ1-4; the D gene is possibly TRBD1 (5 bases). Germline values: CDR1 SGHDN, CDR2 FVKESK. This CDR3 region has 12 residues. V shed 6 bases and J shed 6 bases, with 8 bases lying between them. The CDR3 region has the DNA TGTGCCAGCAGGGACACCCATGAAAAACTGTTTTTT. Amino acid sequence: CASRDTHEKLFF.

The rearrangement links TRBV11-3 to TRBJ2-1, with a tentative D call TRBD2 (5 bases). Looked up from germline, CDR1 is SGHNT and CDR2 is YENEEA. The CDR3 covers 16 residues. With 5 bases removed from V and 7 bases from J, the gap between germline ends came to 21 bases. CDR3 coding DNA: TGTGCCAGCAGCCTCGAGGGTACTTTTGATTGGAATGAGCAGTTCTTC. It specifies CASSLEGTFDWNEQFF.

The rearrangement joins TRBV18 to TRBJ1-1; tentatively, D is TRBD1 (5 bases). Germline V lookup: CDR1 KGHSH, CDR2 LQKENI. The V gene lost 3 bases and the J gene lost 5 bases, with 7 bases spanning the gap. This CDR3 spans 12 amino acids. The CDR3 coding sequence is TGTGCCAGCTCACCGGGGCAGACTGAAGCTTTCTTT. Translated: CASSPGQTEAFF.

V gene TRBV30 combines with J gene TRBJ2-2; the D is unclear. The CDR3 runs 14 residues. Trimming left V 4 bases short and J 0 bases short, with 9 bases between. The V gene's germline CDR1 is GTSNPN and CDR2 SVGIG (reference sequence). CDR3 protein: CAWTVTPNTGELFF. CDR3 sequence (DNA): TGTGCCTGGACCGTAACTCCGAACACCGGGGAGCTGTTTTTT.

The V gene is TRBV24-1, the J gene TRBJ1-5, with D possibly TRBD1 on 5 matching bases. The CDR3 is 13 amino acids. Per germline, CDR1 KGHDR and CDR2 SFDVKD. Trimming pared 5 bases from V and 4 bases from J, leaving 8 bases between. Here the CDR3 DNA reads TGTGCCACCAGTGCGGGGGGGAATCAGCCCCAGCATTTT. Amino acid sequence: CATSAGGNQPQHF.

The chain joins TRBV18 to TRBJ1-5, with D tentatively TRBD1 (5 bases). V was shortened by 5 bases and J by 3 bases, with 14 bases between the two germline ends. The CDR3 covers 15 residues. Germline values: CDR1 KGHSH, CDR2 LQKENI. CDR3 sequence reads: CASSEVAGPNQPQHF. The CDR3 nucleotides read TGTGCCAGCTCAGAAGTGGCGGGACCCAATCAGCCCCAGCATTTT.

The CDR3 region is CASSQTTGREEKLFF. The DNA of the CDR3 is TGCGCCAGCAGCCAAACGACAGGGCGAGAAGAAAAACTGTTTTTT. The chain links TRBV4-1 to TRBJ1-4; TRBD1 matches 7 bases. The CDR3 is made up of 15 amino acids. With 2 bases clipped from V and 8 bases from J, the junction kept 8 bases outside the gene matches. Germline V CDR1 and CDR2: MGHRA, YSYEKL.

The gene calls are TRBV11-3 and TRBJ2-7, with D unresolved. The germline V gene has CDR1 SGHNT and CDR2 YENEEA. The CDR3 length is 16 residues. The germline V and J ends were trimmed by 1 base and 1 base, with 14 bases remaining between them. CDR3 DNA sequence: TGTGCCAGCAGCTTAGGCCTGGGTTCGGGTTCCTACGAGCAGTACTTC. Its translation: CASSLGLGSGSYEQYF.

The chain combines TRBV14 with TRBJ1-1; D is unresolved. V lost 2 bases and J lost 0, with 10 bases in between. CDR1 and CDR2 (germline): SGHDN, FVKESK. This CDR3 is 15 amino acids long. In nucleotides, the CDR3 is TGTGCCAGCAGCCAACTTACGGTAATGAACACTGAAGCTTTCTTT. Translated: CASSQLTVMNTEAFF.

This clone was counted a single time. The chain has TRBV6-5 and TRBJ2-5, with 7 bases lining up with TRBD1. Germline trimming cut 6 bases from V and 7 bases from J; bases unmatched to any gene: 8. Germline V gene sequence: CDR1 MNHEY, CDR2 SVGAGI. The CDR3 length is 13 residues. The CDR3 coding sequence is TGTGCCAGCAGCGTTACAGGGGAAGGGACCCAGTACTTC. Protein: CASSVTGEGTQYF.

The CDR3 region has the DNA TGCGCCAGCAGCCCTGCAGGGGGCGCGGCTAATGAAAAACTGTTTTTT. Residues: CASSPAGGAANEKLFF. The chain couples TRBV5-1 to TRBJ1-4; TRBD1 agrees at 8 bases. The germline V gene has CDR1 SGHRS and CDR2 YFSETQ. V gave up 4 bases and J gave up 3 bases; unmatched junction bases: 8. The length of the CDR3 is 16 residues.

J is TRBJ2-7 and V is TRBV7-2; a weak D match, TRBD2 (5 bases). V was shortened by 0 bases and J by 2 bases, with 8 bases between the two germline ends. CDR3 size: 14 residues. Germline CDR1 is SGHTA and CDR2 is FQGNSA. The CDR3 coding sequence is TGTGCCAGCAGCTTAGCTAGCGCTACCTACGAGCAGTACTTC. This encodes CASSLASATYEQYF.

The chain is built from TRBV29-1 and TRBJ2-4; D gene unclear. The germline gives CDR1 SQVTM, CDR2 ANQGSEA. This CDR3 comprises 13 residues. The V and J ends lost 4 bases and 2 bases respectively, with 9 bases between them. The CDR3 here is CSVVETTKNIQYF. The CDR3 DNA sequence: TGCAGCGTTGTAGAAACTACCAAAAACATTCAGTACTTC.

This clone has just a few counts. This rearrangement joins TRBV6-5 to TRBJ1-2; possible D gene TRBD1, 5 bases. CDR3 size: 13 residues. V was pared by 8 bases and J by 4 bases, with 14 bases between. Germline assignment: CDR1 MNHEY and CDR2 SVGAGI. The CDR3 DNA reads as TGTGCCAGCGGACCTGGGGCAGTCTATGGCTACACCTTC. Residues: CASGPGAVYGYTF.